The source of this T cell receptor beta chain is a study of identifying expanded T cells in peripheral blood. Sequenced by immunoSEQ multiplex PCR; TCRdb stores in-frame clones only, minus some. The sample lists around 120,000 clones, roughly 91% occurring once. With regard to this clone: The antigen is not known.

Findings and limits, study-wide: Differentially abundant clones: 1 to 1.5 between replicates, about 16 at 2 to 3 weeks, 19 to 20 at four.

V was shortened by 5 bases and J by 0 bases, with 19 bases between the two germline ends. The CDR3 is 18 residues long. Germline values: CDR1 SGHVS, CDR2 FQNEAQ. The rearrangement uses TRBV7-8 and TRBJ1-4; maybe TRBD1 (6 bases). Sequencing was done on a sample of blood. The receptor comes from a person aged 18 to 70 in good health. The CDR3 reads CASSNPGGSLATNEKLFF. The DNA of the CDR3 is TGTGCCAGCAGCAACCCGGGGGGCAGCCTTGCAACTAATGAAAAACTGTTTTTT.